Presented here are 24 T cell receptor beta chains from one specimen sequenced in a study of PD-1 blockade in classical Hodgkin lymphoma. Measured with immunoSEQ multiplex PCR; TCRdb has only the in-frame clones, and not every one. The data hold approximately 93,000 clones, with about three quarters observed a single time. The time point was: cycle 4 day 1 (C4D1), after 6 weeks of nivolumab. Relapse after autologous stem cell transplantation occurred in every patient, and brentuximab vedotin exposure varied. Sequencing was performed on peripheral blood mononuclear cells (PBMCs), taken before the fourth cycle of nivolumab. The origin of the receptors is a human donor with classical Hodgkin lymphoma.

The rearrangement links TRBV5-1 to TRBJ2-3; 7 nucleotides align to TRBD2. With V trimmed by 2 bases and J by 5 bases, 11 bases remained unmatched. The CDR3 is made up of 16 amino acids. The germline gives CDR1 SGHRS, CDR2 YFSETQ. The CDR3 DNA reads TGCGCCAGCAGCTTCCTAACTAGCGATCGTGGAGATACGCAGTATTTT. Translated: CASSFLTSDRGDTQYF. The full variable domain, in which reference TRBV5-1 and TRBJ2-3 provide the parts outside the CDR3, is KAGVTQTPRYLIKTRGQQVTLSCSPISGHRSVSWYQQTPGQGLQFLFEYFSETQRNKGNFPGRFSGRQFSNSRSEMNVSTLELGDSALYLCASSFLTSDRGDTQYFGPGTRLTVL.

The V gene is TRBV27, the J gene TRBJ2-7; 8 bases fit TRBD2. The germline gives CDR1 MNHEY, CDR2 SMNVEV (reference sequence). The CDR3 has 13 residues. V was pared by 6 bases and J by 1 base, with 2 bases of the junction left unmatched. The CDR3 reads CASSPSGSYEQYF. CDR3 nucleotides: TGTGCCAGCAGCCCTAGCGGGTCCTACGAGCAGTACTTC.

This chain connects TRBV6-9 to TRBJ1-4, with D perhaps TRBD1 (5 bases). The V end lost 3 bases, the J end lost 7 bases, and 15 bases lay between the germline ends. The CDR3 contains 15 residues. Germline lookup yields CDR1 MNHGY and CDR2 SVAAGI. The CDR3 coding sequence is TGTGCCAGCAGTTACGGGGCCGGAGGCGGTGAAAAACTGTTTTTT. This translates into CASSYGAGGGEKLFF.

The V and J genes are TRBV5-4 and TRBJ2-1, with TRBD2 matching 11 bases. Germline CDR1 reads SGHNT; CDR2 reads YYREEE (reference sequence). V was pared by 4 bases and J by 4 bases, with 7 bases of the junction left unmatched. The CDR3 totals 16 residues. Here the CDR3 reads CASSPSGTSGYNEQFF. In DNA, the CDR3 is TGTGCCAGCAGCCCGTCCGGGACTAGCGGATACAATGAGCAGTTCTTC.

V usage is TRBV5-5 and J usage is TRBJ2-7; D perhaps matches TRBD1 (5 bases). CDR3 length equals 16 residues. Germline lookup yields CDR1 SGHKS and CDR2 YYEKEE (reference sequence). Trimming took 0 bases from V and 5 from J, leaving 18 bases between them. DNA of the CDR3: TGTGCCAGCAGCTTGGGTTCGGCAGGGATCTACGACGAGCAGTACTTC. Its protein product is CASSLGSAGIYDEQYF.

The chain couples TRBV28 to TRBJ1-2; 10 nucleotides align to TRBD1. With V trimmed by 6 bases and J by 5 bases, 6 bases remained unmatched. The length of the CDR3 is 14 residues. Germline assignment: CDR1 MDHEN and CDR2 SYDVKM. The CDR3 DNA reads as TGTGCCAGCAGACCGGGACAGGGGTTATATGGCTACACCTTC. It codes for CASRPGQGLYGYTF.

The rearrangement links TRBV25-1 to TRBJ1-6, with 7 bases matching TRBD1. V shed 3 bases and J 12 bases; nucleotides not matched to a gene: 8. Germline CDR1 reads MGHDK; CDR2 reads SYGVNS. The CDR3 has 14 amino acids. The CDR3 sequence: CASSETGLMGPLHF. The CDR3 DNA reads TGTGCCAGCAGTGAGACAGGGCTCATGGGACCCCTCCACTTT. Combining the CDR3 with reference TRBV25-1 and TRBJ1-6 gives the whole variable domain EADIYQTPRYLVIGTGKKITLECSQTMGHDKMYWYQQDPGMELHLIHYSYGVNSTEKGDLSSESTVSRIRTEHFPLTLESARPSHTSQYLCASSETGLMGPLHFGNGTRLTVT.

The genes are TRBV7-2 and TRBJ1-2; D is possibly TRBD1 (5 bases). This CDR3 spans 13 amino acids. Trimming took 5 bases from V and 4 from J, leaving 11 bases between them. CDR1 SGHTA and CDR2 FQGNSA come from the germline V gene. In nucleotides, the CDR3 is TGTGCCAGCAGCCGGCACGGGGGCTATGGCTACACCTTC. Residues: CASSRHGGYGYTF.

The gene calls are TRBV30 and TRBJ2-7, with 10 positions matching TRBD1. With 7 bases clipped from V and 0 bases from J, the junction kept 6 bases outside the gene matches. The germline V gene has CDR1 GTSNPN and CDR2 SVGIG (reference sequence). This CDR3 spans 14 amino acids. The CDR3 DNA is TGTGCCTTACAAGACAGGGGGCTCTCCTACGAGCAGTACTTC. This sequence encodes CALQDRGLSYEQYF.

The V gene is TRBV9, the J gene TRBJ1-3; the D is unclear. Trimming cost V 4 bases and J 0 bases, with 8 bases left between them. CDR1 SGDLS and CDR2 YYNGEE come from the germline V gene. CDR3 length: 14 amino acids. The CDR3 DNA reads as TGTGCCAGCAGCCTTCAGACCTCTGGAAACACCATATATTTT. It codes for CASSLQTSGNTIYF.

The chain carries TRBV30 and TRBJ1-6, with D hard to call. Germline CDR1 is GTSNPN and CDR2 is SVGIG (reference sequence). Trimming left V 2 bases short and J 10 bases short, with 12 bases between. CDR3 length: 13 residues. CDR3 DNA: TGTGCCTGGAGTTCGGGGATACGGTCACCCCTCCACTTT. Translating it yields CAWSSGIRSPLHF.

This clone has just a few counts. The J gene is TRBJ2-7, the V gene TRBV28; 8 bases fit TRBD2. Germline CDR1 MDHEN, CDR2 SYDVKM. This CDR3 comprises 15 residues. J lost 3 bases, V lost 7 bases, and 11 bases had no gene match. The CDR3 DNA reads as TGTGCCAGCACCCGCCCGGGGGGGGCCCTCTACGAGCAGTACTTC. Translating gives CASTRPGGALYEQYF.

CDR3 loop: CASSLGGVGNEQFF. The CDR3 DNA is TGTGCCAGCAGCTTAGGCGGGGTTGGTAATGAGCAGTTCTTC. The chain carries TRBV7-8 and TRBJ2-1, with a possible D match to TRBD2 (6 bases). In germline, CDR1 is SGHVS, CDR2 FQNEAQ. V lost 1 base, J lost 7 bases, and 11 bases lay in between. The CDR3 runs to 14 residues.

To note about this clone: Relative to the germline gene, one junction end is altered; a read error may explain this. The chain is built from TRBV7-7 and TRBJ2-5; 7 bases line up with TRBD2. There are 16 residues in the CDR3. Per germline, CDR1 SSHAT and CDR2 FNYEAQ (reference sequence). The CDR3 region has the DNA TGTGCTAGCAGCTTAGGTTGGGGGAGGGCGGAAGAGACCCAGTACTTC. Translating it yields CASSLGWGRAEETQYF.

The chain joins TRBV7-2 to TRBJ1-4, with D hard to call. CDR1 is SGHTA, CDR2 FQGNSA, per germline. The CDR3 is 14 residues long. The V end was cut by 5 bases, the J end by 7 bases, with 14 bases between. CDR3 DNA sequence: TGTGCCAGCAGCCCTTTGGGTCGAGGTGAAAAACTGTTTTTT. Protein product: CASSPLGRGEKLFF.

This chain connects TRBV2 to TRBJ1-5, with D unresolved. The CDR3 has 13 residues. Per germline, CDR1 SNHLY and CDR2 FYNNEI. Between the trimmed V and J ends, which lost 1 base and 6 bases, there was a span of 7 bases. The CDR3 bases are TGTGCCAGCAGTGAAGGAGGGAGTCAGCCCCAGCATTTT. This encodes CASSEGGSQPQHF.

V usage is TRBV19 and J usage is TRBJ2-1; 7 bases fit TRBD2. V lost 7 bases, J lost 8 bases, and 14 bases stayed unmatched. Germline CDR1 reads LNHDA; CDR2 reads SQIVND (reference sequence). The CDR3 totals 15 residues. The chain's CDR3 is CASTVLFSGGDEQFF. CDR3 DNA sequence: TGTGCCAGTACCGTCCTATTCTCGGGAGGCGATGAGCAGTTCTTC.

The rearrangement joins TRBV29-1 to TRBJ2-3; 11 bases match TRBD2. The V gene's germline CDR1 is SQVTM and CDR2 ANQGSEA. CDR3 length: 14 amino acids. The ends lost 1 base at V and 5 bases at J; junction bases unmatched: 2. CDR3 sequence (DNA): TGCAGCGTTGAAGCACTAGCGGGAGTAGATACGCAGTATTTT. Amino acids: CSVEALAGVDTQYF.

This chain uses TRBV20-1 with TRBJ2-5; 7 bases match TRBD1. The ends lost 5 bases at V and 4 bases at J; junction bases unmatched: 1. The CDR3 totals 11 residues. Looked up from germline, CDR1 is DFQATT and CDR2 is SNEGSKA (reference sequence). This chain's CDR3 is CSAGDRETQYF. The DNA of the CDR3 is TGCAGTGCTGGGGACAGAGAGACCCAGTACTTC.

This clone appeared a few times. J is TRBJ1-2 and V is TRBV5-1; no clear D gene. Trimming removed 0 bases from V and 3 bases from J, with 9 bases in between. The CDR3 sequence is 14 residues long. Germline lookup yields CDR1 SGHRS and CDR2 YFSETQ. DNA for the CDR3: TGCGCCAGCAGCTTGGATCCGGGTGACTATGGCTACACCTTC. This translates into CASSLDPGDYGYTF.

V gene TRBV18 combines with J gene TRBJ2-2, with 7 positions matching TRBD1. The CDR3 is made up of 15 amino acids. Trimming took 2 bases from V and 2 from J; bases not matched to a gene: 2. Germline values: CDR1 KGHSH, CDR2 LQKENI. The chain's CDR3 is CASSPRDSNTGELFF. The DNA of the CDR3 is TGTGCCAGCTCACCAAGGGACAGTAACACCGGGGAGCTGTTTTTT.

J is TRBJ2-1 and V is TRBV7-3; TRBD2 matches at 8 bases. The CDR3 is 15 amino acids. Germline V gives CDR1 SGHTA, CDR2 FQGTGA. V gave up 3 bases and J gave up 9 bases; unmatched junction bases: 10. The CDR3 protein is CASSFSPAGVVEQFF. CDR3 DNA sequence: TGTGCCAGCAGCTTCTCTCCAGCGGGGGTCGTTGAGCAGTTCTTC.

The gene calls are TRBV5-4 and TRBJ2-1; D is perhaps TRBD1 or TRBD2 (5 bases each). V dropped 1 base and J dropped 0 bases, with 14 bases sitting between them. There are 17 residues in the CDR3. The germline CDR1 and CDR2 sequences are SGHNT and YYREEE (reference sequence). DNA for the CDR3: TGTGCCAGCAGCTTGAAGGGCAGGGAGAGCTCCTACAATGAGCAGTTCTTC. Amino acid sequence: CASSLKGRESSYNEQFF.

The genes are TRBV12-5 and TRBJ2-4; TRBD2 agrees at 11 bases. The germline CDR1 and CDR2 sequences are LGHNT and FRNRAP. CDR3 length: 13 residues. Trimming took 6 bases from V and 7 from J; bases not matched to a gene: 2. CDR3 in amino acids: CASGVAGGNIQYF. CDR3 in DNA: TGTGCTAGTGGAGTAGCGGGAGGGAACATTCAGTACTTC.